This T cell receptor (beta chain) was sequenced during a study of neurological immune-mediated disorders (dated by TCRdb to between 2018 and 2021). About the investigation overall: Among the 35 or so multiple sclerosis patients, relapsing-remitting MS was present in approximately 31 and secondary progressive MS was present in 3. Using UMI-based sequencing, the study compared peripheral blood TCR-beta repertoires from patients with HTLV-I-associated myelopathy (HAM/TSP), patients with multiple sclerosis, and healthy controls. The roughly 100 TCR-beta libraries covered PBMC samples along with longitudinal samples, technical triplicates, and paired sorted CD4+ and CD8+ T-cell subsets. The cohort comprised 68 subjects: about 15 HAM/TSP patients, some 34 multiple sclerosis patients and around 20 healthy controls. What the authors observed across the whole study: Repertoires from 18 of 34 MS patients were grouped by phylogenetic analysis into a cluster of related CDR3 sequences, suggesting a possible repertoire-level signature. The highest TCR clonal expansion was observed in HAM/TSP patients, whereas the lowest was observed in MS patients, even when compared with healthy controls. The MS cluster was not associated with any clinical or MRI features, and the authors stated that larger cohorts are needed. No identical CDR3 amino acid sequences were found to be shared among expanded clones across subjects, suggesting that TCR-beta repertoires were private in all groups.

cDNA was synthesized by template-switch 5'RACE using a primer with a 10-nucleotide random unique molecular identifier that tagged each TCR transcript. Over 180 million TCR-beta sequences, covering 15-18 subjects, were produced in each sequencing run. Total RNA was extracted with the RNeasy kit. The KAPA Real-time Library Amplification kit was used to amplify TCR-beta VDJ regions with primers targeting the TCR constant region and the 5'RACE anchor. A first PCR added sample indexes and Illumina adaptors, and a second PCR then raised library yield. After Ampure bead purification, the TCR product of roughly 650 bp was size-selected on a 2% E-gel SizeSelection system. Before pooling, library quality was checked on a Bioanalyzer, concentration was measured with Qubit, and libraries were quantified with the Kapa Library Quantification kit. Libraries were sequenced paired-end 2 x 150 bp on an Illumina HiSeq 2500. To increase sequence diversity, roughly 24-32% phiX was spiked into each library pool. In the paper's pipeline: Quality-filtered reads were processed with the UMI-based MiGEC pipeline, which removed over 85% of raw TCR sequences during error correction. VDJ genes were aligned to IMGT germline references, and each clonotype was defined by a unique CDR3 amino acid sequence together with V-J genes. Clonal expansion, Shannon diversity, and CDR3 relatedness (CalcPairwiseDistances, ClusterSamples) were evaluated with VDJtools, and phylogenetic trees were built with CLCbio workbench. Using coefficient-of-variation modelling across technical triplicates, the study counted a clone as expanded if it had at least 8 unique UMIs. TCRdb applied fastp at Q25 and MiXCR to the public reads, then kept only in-frame beta chains. Rows with one shared CDR3 protein collapse into an entry with the most common genes and DNA. The authors' filters were not applied to this entry. This sample comprises about 46,000 distinct CDR3 sequences, under 2% of them detected only once. Less than 2.5% of the sample belongs to the ten largest clones.

This clonotype appeared many times. The antigen it recognizes is unknown. No base quality values were provided; no much bigger clone lies one nucleotide off. Based on the germline V gene, the CDR1 and CDR2 sequences are SGHRS and YFSETQ. A distance of 10 bases separates the germline ends of V and J, which lose 0 bases and 3 bases respectively. Including the terminal cysteine and phenylalanine, the CDR3 comprises 15 residues. Only the CDR3 part of the read is kept: 45 bases, read in frame from the first base. Unsorted PBMC libraries were generated from 2 million PBMCs stored in RNAlater at -80 °C until RNA extraction. Multiple sclerosis patients were enrolled in a US clinical protocol evaluating disease progression by magnetic resonance imaging. Peripheral blood was subjected to Ficoll-Hypaque density gradient centrifugation to isolate PBMCs, which were then cryopreserved in liquid nitrogen.

The receptor chain draws on TRBV5-1 and TRBJ1-5, and the D gene may be TRBD1, 6 bases matching. Sequencing was carried out using PBMCs. The source is a woman aged 40-49 years with multiple sclerosis. The bases read TGCGCCAGCAGCTTGGCAGGGGCGGACAATCAGCCCCAGCATTTT. Its coded protein is CASSLAGADNQPQHF. Beyond the CDR3, the reference TRBV5-1 and TRBJ1-5 genes provide the residues; the full variable domain reads: KAGVTQTPRYLIKTRGQQVTLSCSPISGHRSVSWYQQTPGQGLQFLFEYFSETQRNKGNFPGRFSGRQFSNSRSEMNVSTLELGDSALYLCASSLAGADNQPQHFGDGTRLSIL.